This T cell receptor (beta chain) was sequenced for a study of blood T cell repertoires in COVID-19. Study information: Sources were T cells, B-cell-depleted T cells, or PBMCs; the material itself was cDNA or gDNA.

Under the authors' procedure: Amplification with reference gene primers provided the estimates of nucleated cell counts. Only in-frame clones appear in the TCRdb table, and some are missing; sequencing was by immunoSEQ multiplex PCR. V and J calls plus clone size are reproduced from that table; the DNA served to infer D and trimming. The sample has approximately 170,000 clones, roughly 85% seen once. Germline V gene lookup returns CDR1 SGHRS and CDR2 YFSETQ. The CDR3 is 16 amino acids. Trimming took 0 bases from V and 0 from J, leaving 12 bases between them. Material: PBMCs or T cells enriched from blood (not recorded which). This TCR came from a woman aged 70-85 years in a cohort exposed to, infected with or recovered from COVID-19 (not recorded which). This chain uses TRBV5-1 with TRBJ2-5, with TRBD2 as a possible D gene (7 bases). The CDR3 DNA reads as TGCGCCAGCAGCTTGGTGGGGGGGGGCCACCAAGAGACCCAGTACTTC. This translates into CASSLVGGGHQETQYF.